This T cell receptor beta chain was sequenced for a study of blood T cell repertoires in COVID-19. The ends were cut back, 5 bases at V and 3 bases at J, with 5 bases in the middle. Germline CDR1 reads SEHNR; CDR2 reads FQNEAQ (reference sequence). This CDR3 spans 12 amino acids. TCRdb keeps only in-frame clones here, not all; method: immunoSEQ multiplex PCR. The sample includes approximately 33,000 clones, roughly 86% of them seen just once. The table lists this clone with a count of one. This TCR was recovered from a man between 60 and 75 years old with COVID-19, enrolled during active disease. Sequencing input: peripheral blood. The V call is TRBV7-9, the J call TRBJ1-5; D uncertain. The CDR3 is CASSVNNQPQHF. The CDR3 DNA is TGTGCCAGCAGCGTTAACAATCAGCCCCAGCATTTT.